This T cell receptor beta chain was sequenced in a study of breast tumors, draining lymph nodes, adjacent tissues. Study-wide points: That most tumor T cells come from lymph nodes remained unproven.

In TCRdb, the multiplex PCR reads were re-called with MiXCR into one record per CDR3 protein. The sample holds approximately 130,000 distinct CDR3 sequences, about 20% seen once. Samples came from axillary lymph nodes draining the breast cancer. Germline CDR1 and CDR2: SGHRS and YFSETQ. Trimming took 1 base from V and 1 from J; bases not matched to a gene: 3. The length of the CDR3 is 15 residues. This clonotype was counted ten times or more. What it binds is not known. The TCR originated in a female donor with breast cancer. Some clones in this sample may be carry-over from other donors' samples. The chain couples TRBV5-1 to TRBJ2-3; TRBD1 matches at 7 bases. The sample taken for sequencing was axillary lymph node tissue. The CDR3 loop is CASSLWQGGTDTQYF. CDR3 coding DNA: TGCGCCAGCAGCTTGTGGCAGGGGGGCACAGATACGCAGTATTTT.